This T cell receptor beta chain stems from a study of metastatic and nonmetastatic thyroid tumors. For the study at large: Malignant thyroid and benign thyroid patients provided blood and tumor or nodule tissue whose repertoires were compared.

The table lists this clone with many counts. Germline loops: CDR1 LGHNA, CDR2 YNFKEQ. This CDR3 contains 13 residues. With 3 bases clipped from V and 6 bases from J, the junction kept 2 bases outside the gene matches. Thyroid surgery was preceded by no treatment in any patient. MiXCR re-clonotyped the PCR reads for TCRdb. The sample shows roughly 98,000 clones, about 15% of them seen only once. Sequenced material: blood. The rearrangement links TRBV4-2 to TRBJ2-7; TRBD1 aligns across 10 bases. This TCR came from a female donor with papillary thyroid cancer or a benign thyroid nodule (not recorded which). Some clones in this sample may be carry-over from other donors' samples. The CDR3 region has the DNA TGTGCCAGCAGCCAGACAGGGGGCGGCGAGCAGTACTTC. This sequence encodes CASSQTGGGEQYF.